This entry lists 14 T cell receptor beta chains sequenced from one sample in a study of monozygotic twins with inflammatory bowel disease. After re-calling the 5' RACE reads, TCRdb lists one entry per CDR3 protein, DNA absent. Its table lists fewer than 550,000 distinct CDR3 sequences. Sequencing was done on a sample of blood. The receptors here all came from a human donor with ulcerative colitis or Crohn's disease, or a healthy co-twin of an affected twin (not recorded which).

The chain has TRBV20-1 and TRBJ2-3; the D call from TCRdb, TRBD2, cannot be confirmed without DNA. This CDR3 has 13 residues. Germline loops: CDR1 DFQATT, CDR2 SNEGSKA (reference sequence). The chain's CDR3 is CSALRLDHSTQYF.

The chain links TRBV4-3 to TRBJ1-6. The CDR3 is made up of 16 amino acids. The germline V gene has CDR1 LGHNA and CDR2 YSLEER. The CDR3 protein is CASSQDRESYNSPLHF.

The rearrangement joins TRBV12-3 or TRBV12-4 to TRBJ1-2; no DNA is available, so the TRBD1 call from TCRdb remains unchecked. The CDR3 totals 16 residues. The CDR3 sequence: CASSPTRTGNNYGYTF.

The chain joins TRBV7-2 to TRBJ1-5; the D call of TRBD1 rests on TCRdb alone, since no DNA is present to check it. The CDR3 has 15 amino acids. Germline-derived CDR1 and CDR2 are SGHTA and FQGNSA. Here the CDR3 reads CASSLDGGSGQPQHF.

This chain links TRBV5-5 with TRBJ1-6. Germline values: CDR1 SGHKS, CDR2 YYEKEE (reference sequence). The CDR3 covers 14 residues. CDR3 sequence reads: CASSLIIYNSPLHF.

This chain uses TRBV6-5 with TRBJ2-1; TCRdb calls TRBD2, which cannot be checked without DNA. The CDR3 has 15 amino acids. The V gene's germline CDR1 is MNHEY and CDR2 SVGAGI. This CDR3 is CASSYGGNIYNEQFF.

The J gene is TRBJ2-7, the V gene TRBV7-9; TCRdb's D gene call, TRBD1, goes unchecked for lack of DNA. CDR3 length equals 13 residues. CDR1 is SEHNR and CDR2 is FQNEAQ in the germline V gene (reference sequence). The CDR3 protein is CASSLPGGYEQYF.

This sequence joins TRBV2 and TRBJ1-2. Germline CDR1 reads SNHLY; CDR2 reads FYNNEI. The CDR3 sequence is 14 residues long. The CDR3 reads CASSENGVSYGYTF.

V usage is TRBV20-1 and J usage is TRBJ1-5; TCRdb proposes TRBD1, but this gene call is untestable without DNA. The germline gives CDR1 DFQATT, CDR2 SNEGSKA (reference sequence). This CDR3 comprises 13 residues. The CDR3 reads CSATVQGGQPQHF.

The chain links TRBV6-5 to TRBJ1-4; absent DNA, TCRdb's TRBD1 call cannot be checked. Germline V gene data show CDR1 as MNHEY and CDR2 as SVGAGI. The CDR3 runs to 17 residues. The CDR3 protein is CASSYWGGEVGNEKLFF.

The V and J genes are TRBV30 and TRBJ2-1; TCRdb reports TRBD1, a call that lacks DNA to check it against. The length of the CDR3 is 13 residues. The germline V gene encodes CDR1 GTSNPN and CDR2 SVGIG (reference sequence). The CDR3 spells CAWNPGGVDEQFF.

This chain links TRBV24-1 with TRBJ2-2. Germline V gene data show CDR1 as KGHDR and CDR2 as SFDVKD. The CDR3 has 15 residues. The CDR3 spells CATSDFKGNTGELFF.

The chain couples TRBV9 to TRBJ1-1. The CDR3 is made up of 12 amino acids. Germline CDR1 reads SGDLS; CDR2 reads YYNGEE. The CDR3 protein is CASSRMNTEAFF.

The V call is TRBV7-9, the J call TRBJ1-1; TCRdb gives TRBD1 as the D gene, but with no DNA this cannot be confirmed. CDR1 SEHNR and CDR2 FQNEAQ come from the germline V gene (reference sequence). This CDR3 has 15 residues. The CDR3 is CASSLQGRVNTEAFF.